This TCR beta chain appears in the sequencing data of a study of cytomegalovirus exposure and HLA in healthy donors. The primer mix had 60 Vbeta and 13 Jbeta primers. The data were produced by immunoSEQ multiplex PCR, yet TCRdb's version contains in-frame clones alone and is incomplete. Here the sample spans some 200,000 clones, about four fifths being singletons. Whole-study results and caveats: The dataset shows that most TCR sequences were rare, while some public TCRs occurred in many donors. In a later analysis, TCR beta V- and J-gene trimming showed a link to a missense DCLRE1C variant.

Trimming at V came to 3 bases and at J to 3 bases, leaving 12 bases not matched to a gene. The CDR3 has 17 amino acids. CDR1 is LNHDA and CDR2 is SQIVND in the germline V gene (reference sequence). With respect to this clone: Antigen: not known.

The sequenced sample was PBMCs. The V call is TRBV19, the J call TRBJ2-3; 7 positions match TRBD2. This TCR came from a woman under 30 in good health and CMV-seronegative. Written as DNA, the CDR3 is TGTGCCAGTAGTATCAATCCGGGACTACTAAATACAGATACGCAGTATTTT. It specifies CASSINPGLLNTDTQYF.